This TCR beta chain was captured by sequencing in a study of blood T cell repertoires in COVID-19 (TCRdb year 2020). Turning to the overall study: Samples from collaborators originated in the United States, Italy and Spain and spanned both the acute and convalescent phases of COVID-19. Subjects who had been exposed to COVID-19, were actively infected with it, or had recovered from it provided the deeply sampled blood TCRbeta repertoires that made up the dataset. HLA class I and class II types, where available, came from metadata supplied by the sample provider rather than from assay-based typing. Samples were obtained from the ongoing ImmuneRACE study (first 160 participants) and from 1,254 subjects provided by 6 global collaborators. The prospective study material was composed of cDNA or gDNA derived from T cells, B-cell-depleted T cells, or PBMCs. The repertoires were released in a freely available public database meant as a resource for research on the immune response to SARS-CoV-2. The sample metadata nearly always contained a de-identified subject ID, COVID-19 status, age in years and sex.

CDR1 and CDR2 (MNHNS, SASEGT) derive from the germline V gene. Trimming takes 1 base off V and 9 bases off J; junction bases not matched to a gene: 3. The CDR3 runs 15 residues from the cysteine to the phenylalanine. Solely the CDR3 DNA is kept, with 45 bases framed from the first base. TCRbeta CDR3 regions were amplified from genomic DNA using the immunoSEQ Assay, a bias-controlled multiplex PCR. Per the source publication's procedure: Nucleated cell counts per sample were estimated from amplification of reference gene primers within the assay. To quantify the absolute abundance of each unique TCRbeta CDR3 rearrangement, sequence reads were collapsed and filtered. For each sample, productive Simpson clonality was calculated by taking the square root of Simpson's diversity index across productive rearrangements. The table comes from immuneACCESS by way of TCRdb, which keeps in-frame sequences with V and J called. Part of the clones is missing from these tables; in studies checked, under half for an unresolved V gene and the rest for unknown reasons. V, J and clone size are taken as reported in that table, and D and trimming were inferred from the DNA itself. The sample data list about 260,000 clones, and around nine tenths of these were observed just once. Under 2.5% of the sample comes from the top ten.

The study at large found these results: The quantity of clinical and demographic metadata differed by source and by participant and was supplied without curation.

Worth noting for this clone: Its antigen is unknown. The input lacks base qualities; no much larger clone sits a single base away.

Whole blood was collected in K2EDTA tubes by collaborating institutions according to the institutions' own protocols. For TCRbeta analysis, collaborator samples were shipped as frozen whole blood, as isolated PBMCs, or as DNA extracted from either sample type. This sequence was found in a man aged 30-40 years with active or convalescent COVID-19. The chain was built from TRBV6-1 and TRBJ1-6, and 10 junctional nucleotides match TRBD1. Sequencing input: peripheral blood. The DNA sequence is as follows: TGTGCCAGCAGTGAAGTAAGGACAGGGGGTTCACCCCTCCACTTT. It translates as CASSEVRTGGSPLHF.